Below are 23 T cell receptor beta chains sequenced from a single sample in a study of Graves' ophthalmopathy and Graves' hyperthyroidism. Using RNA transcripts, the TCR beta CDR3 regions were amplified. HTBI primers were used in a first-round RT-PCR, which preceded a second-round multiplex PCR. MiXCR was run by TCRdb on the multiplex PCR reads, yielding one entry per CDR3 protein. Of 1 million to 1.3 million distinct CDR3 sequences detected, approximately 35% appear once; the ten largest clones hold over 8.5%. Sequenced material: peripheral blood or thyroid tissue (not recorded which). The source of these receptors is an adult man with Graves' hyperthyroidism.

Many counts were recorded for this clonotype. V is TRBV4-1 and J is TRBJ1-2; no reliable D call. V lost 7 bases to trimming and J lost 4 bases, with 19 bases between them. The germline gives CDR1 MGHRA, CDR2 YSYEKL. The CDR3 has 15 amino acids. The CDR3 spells CASTLGGTRTYGYTF. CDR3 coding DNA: TGCGCCAGCACTCTAGGAGGCACCCGGACCTATGGCTACACCTTC.

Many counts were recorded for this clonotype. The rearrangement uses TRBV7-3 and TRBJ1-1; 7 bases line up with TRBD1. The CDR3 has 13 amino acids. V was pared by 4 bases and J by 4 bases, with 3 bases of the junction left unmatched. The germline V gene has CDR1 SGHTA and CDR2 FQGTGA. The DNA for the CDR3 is TGTGCCAGCAGCTCCGACAGGGCCACTGAAGCTTTCTTT. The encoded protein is CASSSDRATEAFF. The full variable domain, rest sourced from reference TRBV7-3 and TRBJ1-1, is GAGVSQTPSNKVTEKGKYVELRCDPISGHTALYWYRQSLGQGPEFLIYFQGTGAADDSGLPNDRFFAVRPEGSVSTLKIQRTERGDSAVYLCASSSDRATEAFFGQGTRLTVV.

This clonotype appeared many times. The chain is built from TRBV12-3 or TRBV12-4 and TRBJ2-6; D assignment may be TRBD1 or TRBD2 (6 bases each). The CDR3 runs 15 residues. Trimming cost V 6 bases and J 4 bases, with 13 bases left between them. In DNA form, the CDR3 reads TGTGCCAGCAGCCTGGGGGGCAAGGGGGCCAACGTCCTGACTTTC. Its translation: CASSLGGKGANVLTF.

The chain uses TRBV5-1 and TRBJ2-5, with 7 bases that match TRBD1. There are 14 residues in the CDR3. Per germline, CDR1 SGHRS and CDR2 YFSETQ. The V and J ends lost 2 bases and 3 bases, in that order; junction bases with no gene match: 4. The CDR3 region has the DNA TGCGCCAGCAGCTTTGGGACAGCGAAAGAGACCCAGTACTTC. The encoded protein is CASSFGTAKETQYF.

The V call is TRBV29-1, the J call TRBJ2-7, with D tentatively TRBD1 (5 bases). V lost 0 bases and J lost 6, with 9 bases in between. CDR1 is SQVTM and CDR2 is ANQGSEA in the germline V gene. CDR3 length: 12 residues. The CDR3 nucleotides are TGCAGCGTTGAAGAGGGGCCGGTCGAGCAGTACTTC. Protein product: CSVEEGPVEQYF.

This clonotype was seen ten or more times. CDR3 amino acids: CASSWTVNQPQHF. The CDR3 DNA reads as TGCGCCAGCAGCTGGACAGTCAATCAGCCCCAGCATTTT. The chain couples TRBV5-1 to TRBJ1-5; D perhaps matches TRBD1 (6 bases). V was cut by 3 bases and J by 3 bases, with 7 bases left in between. The germline V gene has CDR1 SGHRS and CDR2 YFSETQ. The CDR3 is made up of 13 amino acids. The full variable domain, with the rest looked up from reference TRBV5-1 and TRBJ1-5, is KAGVTQTPRYLIKTRGQQVTLSCSPISGHRSVSWYQQTPGQGLQFLFEYFSETQRNKGNFPGRFSGRQFSNSRSEMNVSTLELGDSALYLCASSWTVNQPQHFGDGTRLSIL.

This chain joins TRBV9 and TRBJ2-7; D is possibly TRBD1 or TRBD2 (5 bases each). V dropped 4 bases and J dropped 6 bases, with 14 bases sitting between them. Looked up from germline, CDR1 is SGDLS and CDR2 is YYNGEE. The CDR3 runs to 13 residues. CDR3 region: CASSQARDGEQYF. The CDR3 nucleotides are TGTGCCAGCAGCCAAGCTCGGGACGGCGAGCAGTACTTC.

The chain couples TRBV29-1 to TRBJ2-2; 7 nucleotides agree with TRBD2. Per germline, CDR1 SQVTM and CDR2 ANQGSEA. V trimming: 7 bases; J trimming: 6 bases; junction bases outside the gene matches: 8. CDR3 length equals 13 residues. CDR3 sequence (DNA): TGCAGCGGCAGACTAGCTGAGGCCGGGGAGCTGTTTTTT. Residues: CSGRLAEAGELFF.

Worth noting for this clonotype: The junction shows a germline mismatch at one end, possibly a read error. The CDR3 DNA follows: TGTGCCATCAGCTCCGGGACAGGGTGGCCCACTGAAGCTTTCTTC. Its translation: CAISSGTGWPTEAFF. This sequence joins TRBV10-3 and TRBJ1-1; 9 bases match TRBD1. The CDR3 loop spans 15 amino acids. Germline lookup yields CDR1 ENHRY and CDR2 SYGVKD.

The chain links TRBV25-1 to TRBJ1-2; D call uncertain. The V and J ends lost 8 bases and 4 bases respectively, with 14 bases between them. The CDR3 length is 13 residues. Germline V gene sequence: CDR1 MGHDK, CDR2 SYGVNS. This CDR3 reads CASARDVAYGYTF. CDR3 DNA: TGTGCCAGCGCCCGGGATGTGGCCTATGGCTACACCTTC.

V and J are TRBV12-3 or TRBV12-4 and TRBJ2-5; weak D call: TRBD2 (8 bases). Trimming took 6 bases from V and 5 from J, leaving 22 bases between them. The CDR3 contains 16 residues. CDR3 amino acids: CASSNRGLEAWETQYF. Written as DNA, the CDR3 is TGTGCCAGCAGCAACAGGGGACTAGAGGCTTGGGAGACCCAGTACTTC.

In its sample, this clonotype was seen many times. CDR3 residues: CASSQDPGVGTQYF. The CDR3 DNA reads as TGCGCCAGCAGCCAAGATCCGGGGGTCGGGACCCAGTACTTC. The V and J genes are TRBV4-1 and TRBJ2-5, with a weak D call TRBD2 (6 bases). The CDR3 extends over 14 amino acids. V lost 0 bases to trimming and J lost 7 bases, with 12 bases between them. Germline lookup yields CDR1 MGHRA and CDR2 YSYEKL.

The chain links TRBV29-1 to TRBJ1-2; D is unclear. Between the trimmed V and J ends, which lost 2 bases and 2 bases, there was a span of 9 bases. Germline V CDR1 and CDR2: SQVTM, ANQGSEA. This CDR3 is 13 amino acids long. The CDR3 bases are TGCAGCGTTGAACCGGAGAGAAACTATGGCTACACCTTC. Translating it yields CSVEPERNYGYTF.

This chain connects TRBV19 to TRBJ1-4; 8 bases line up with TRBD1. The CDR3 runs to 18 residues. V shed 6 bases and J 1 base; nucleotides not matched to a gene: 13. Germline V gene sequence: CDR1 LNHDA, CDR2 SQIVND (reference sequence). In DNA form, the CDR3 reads TGTGCCAGTAGCAATACAATCGACAGGGGTCGAACTAATGAAAAACTGTTTTTT. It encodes CASSNTIDRGRTNEKLFF.

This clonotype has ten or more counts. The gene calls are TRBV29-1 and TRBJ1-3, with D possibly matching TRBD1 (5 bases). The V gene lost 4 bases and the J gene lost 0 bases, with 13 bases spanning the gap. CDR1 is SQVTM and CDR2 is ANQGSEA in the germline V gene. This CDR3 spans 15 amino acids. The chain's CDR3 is CSVVGGAVSGNTIYF. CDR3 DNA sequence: TGCAGCGTTGTTGGAGGGGCAGTCTCTGGAAACACCATATATTTT. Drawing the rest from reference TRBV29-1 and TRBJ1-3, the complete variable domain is SAVISQKPSRDICQRGTSLTIQCQVDSQVTMMFWYRQQPGQSLTLIATANQGSEATYESGFVIDKFPISRPNLTFSTLTVSNMSPEDSSIYLCSVVGGAVSGNTIYFGEGSWLTVV.

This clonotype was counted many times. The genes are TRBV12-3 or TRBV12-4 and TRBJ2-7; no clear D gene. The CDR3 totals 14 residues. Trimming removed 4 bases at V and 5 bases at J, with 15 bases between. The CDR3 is CASSSPPQAHEQYF. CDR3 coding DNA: TGTGCCAGCAGTTCGCCCCCCCAGGCCCACGAGCAGTACTTC.

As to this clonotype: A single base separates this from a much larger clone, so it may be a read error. The CDR3 protein is CSVAGADQPQHF. The CDR3 nucleotides are TGCAGCGTTGCGGGGGCCGATCAGCCCCAGCATTTT. This chain links TRBV29-1 with TRBJ1-5; TRBD1 is a possible D gene (6 bases). Trimming left V 4 bases short and J 5 bases short, with 9 bases between. The germline V gene encodes CDR1 SQVTM and CDR2 ANQGSEA. The CDR3 is made up of 12 amino acids.

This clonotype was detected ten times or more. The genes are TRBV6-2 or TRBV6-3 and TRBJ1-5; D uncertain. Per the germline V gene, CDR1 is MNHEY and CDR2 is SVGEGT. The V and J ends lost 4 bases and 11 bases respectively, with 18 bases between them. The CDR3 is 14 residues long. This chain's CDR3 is CASSLAAPVETQHF. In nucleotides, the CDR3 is TGTGCCAGCAGTTTAGCGGCCCCCGTGGAGACCCAGCATTTT.

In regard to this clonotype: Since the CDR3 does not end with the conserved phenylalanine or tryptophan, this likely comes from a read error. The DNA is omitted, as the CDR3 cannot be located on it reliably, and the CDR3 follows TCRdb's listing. The CDR3: CSVEIGVGDYTFGS. The chain couples TRBV29-1 to TRBJ2-5; the table's TRBD2 call for D was not verified on the DNA. Looked up from germline, CDR1 is SQVTM and CDR2 is ANQGSEA. Including both end residues, the CDR3 is 14 amino acids long.

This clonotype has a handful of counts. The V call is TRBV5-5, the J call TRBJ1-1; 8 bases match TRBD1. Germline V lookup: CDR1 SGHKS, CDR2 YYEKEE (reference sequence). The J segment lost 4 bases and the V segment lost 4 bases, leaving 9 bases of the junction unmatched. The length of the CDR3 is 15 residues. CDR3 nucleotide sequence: TGTGCCAGCAGCGAGGACCGGGACAGGCCCACTGAAGCTTTCTTT. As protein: CASSEDRDRPTEAFF.

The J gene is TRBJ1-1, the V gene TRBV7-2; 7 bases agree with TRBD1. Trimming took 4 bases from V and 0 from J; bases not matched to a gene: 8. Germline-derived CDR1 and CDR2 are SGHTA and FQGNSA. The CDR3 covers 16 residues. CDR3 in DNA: TGTGCCAGCAGCTATACAGGGGATTTTTTGAACACTGAAGCTTTCTTT. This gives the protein CASSYTGDFLNTEAFF.

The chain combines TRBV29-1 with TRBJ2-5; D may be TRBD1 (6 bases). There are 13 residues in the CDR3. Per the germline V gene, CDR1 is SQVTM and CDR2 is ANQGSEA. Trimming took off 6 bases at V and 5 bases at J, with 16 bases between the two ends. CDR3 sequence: CSVPGQSTETQYF. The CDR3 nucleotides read TGCAGCGTGCCAGGACAGTCAACGGAGACCCAGTACTTC.

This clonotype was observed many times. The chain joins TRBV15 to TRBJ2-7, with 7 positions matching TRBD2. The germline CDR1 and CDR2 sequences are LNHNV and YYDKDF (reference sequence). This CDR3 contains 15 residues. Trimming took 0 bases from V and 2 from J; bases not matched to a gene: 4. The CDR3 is CATSRDLGGAYEQYF. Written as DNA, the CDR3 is TGTGCCACCAGCAGAGATCTGGGGGGGGCCTACGAGCAGTACTTC.